This T cell receptor (beta chain) emerged from a study of cytomegalovirus exposure and HLA in healthy donors. About this clone: What it binds is not known.

Deletions cut 5 bases from V and 4 bases from J, with 21 bases between. Germline V CDR1 and CDR2: MNHEY, SMNVEV (reference sequence). There are 16 residues in the CDR3. Vbeta (60) and Jbeta (13) primers were used in the PCR. Some clones are missing from TCRdb's copy, which holds only in-frame ones; the method was immunoSEQ multiplex PCR. The sample has around 93,000 clones, 78% seen once. Study-wide points: Altogether, 160 or so TCR beta chains were recorded as cytomegalovirus-associated. Most of the TCR beta V segments (in an earlier analysis) were productive either about 87% or about 30% of the time.

The origin of this receptor is a woman aged 40 to 50 in good health and CMV-seronegative. The chain couples TRBV27 to TRBJ2-7, with D perhaps TRBD2 (7 bases). The sequencing input was PBMCs. The CDR3, as DNA: TGTGCCAGCAGTCCTAGGGAGGGGCAGGGGACTTACGAGCAGTACTTC. Protein: CASSPREGQGTYEQYF.